The 18 T cell receptor beta chains listed next were all sequenced from one sample in a study of cytomegalovirus exposure and HLA in healthy donors. PCR employed 60 Vbeta and 13 Jbeta primers. Some clones are missing from TCRdb's copy, which holds only in-frame ones; the method was immunoSEQ multiplex PCR. Among 95,000 to 150,000 clones listed, around four fifths were seen once. Source material: PBMCs. The receptors come from a man aged 55 to 70 in good health and CMV-seropositive.

The rearrangement uses TRBV5-1 and TRBJ1-1; TRBD1 aligns across 9 bases. There are 14 residues in the CDR3. Germline CDR1 and CDR2: SGHRS and YFSETQ. V was clipped by 4 bases and J by 5 bases; unmatched bases: 6. This CDR3 is CASSDGTGITEAFF. In nucleotides, the CDR3 is TGCGCCAGCAGCGACGGGACAGGGATAACTGAAGCTTTCTTT.

A word on this clone: One end of the junction does not line up with germline, which may come from a read error. The same CDR3 is also encoded by other DNA sequences in this sample. This chain joins TRBV9 and TRBJ1-1; the match to TRBD1 covers 7 bases. The CDR3 is 19 residues long. From germline, CDR1 is SGDLS and CDR2 YYNGEE. The CDR3 DNA sequence: TGTGCCAGTAGCGTAGGGGACAGACATAGCCCCCGTATGAACACTGAAGCTTTCTTT. This gives the protein CASSVGDRHSPRMNTEAFF.

The V call is TRBV29-1, the J call TRBJ2-1; 10 bases match TRBD2. Germline trimming cut 4 bases from V and 0 bases from J; bases unmatched to any gene: 6. Germline-derived CDR1 and CDR2 are SQVTM and ANQGSEA. The CDR3 covers 16 residues. The CDR3 coding sequence is TGCAGCGTTGGTGGACTAGCGGACAGCTCCTACAATGAGCAGTTCTTC. It encodes CSVGGLADSSYNEQFF.

This clone occurred a few times. Additional DNA sequences in this sample encode the identical CDR3. The rearrangement links TRBV11-3 to TRBJ1-1, with TRBD1 matching over 8 bases. With 0 bases clipped from V and 3 bases from J, the junction kept 0 bases outside the gene matches. Germline V CDR1 and CDR2: SGHNT, YENEEA. The CDR3 extends over 14 amino acids. CDR3 loop: CASSLEGQDTEAFF. The DNA for the CDR3 is TGTGCCAGCAGCTTAGAGGGACAGGACACTGAAGCTTTCTTT.

This clone came up a few times. J is TRBJ1-2 and V is TRBV21-1; TRBD1 was called by the table and not checked on the DNA. TRBV21-1 is recorded as a pseudogene. The CDR3 consists of 13 residues. CDR3 bases: TGTGCCAGCTTCTACAGGGGGCGAATAGGCTACACCTTC. This translates into CASFYRGRIGYTF.

The CDR3 here is CASSPGQEAGANVLTF. CDR3 sequence (DNA): TGCGCCAGCAGCCCGGGACAGGAAGCTGGGGCCAACGTCCTGACTTTC. The chain joins TRBV5-1 to TRBJ2-6; TRBD1 matches at 8 bases. Trimming cost V 4 bases and J 2 bases; bases outside gene matches: 5. Per the germline V gene, CDR1 is SGHRS and CDR2 is YFSETQ. This CDR3 contains 16 residues.

The chain links TRBV5-1 to TRBJ1-2; 9 positions match TRBD1. Trimming at V came to 1 base and at J to 6 bases, leaving 13 bases not matched to a gene. Germline V lookup: CDR1 SGHRS, CDR2 YFSETQ. CDR3 length: 17 amino acids. CDR3 nucleotides: TGCGCCAGCAGCTTGCCCACCCGGACAGGGGTCGGGGATGGCTACACCTTC. It yields the protein CASSLPTRTGVGDGYTF.

This clone was seen only a few times. The gene calls are TRBV9 and TRBJ2-3, with 14 bases matching TRBD2. V gave up 4 bases and J gave up 4 bases; unmatched junction bases: 5. The germline CDR1 and CDR2 sequences are SGDLS and YYNGEE. The CDR3 runs to 16 residues. CDR3 residues: CASSPRLAGGADTQYF. The CDR3 region has the DNA TGTGCCAGCAGCCCTAGACTAGCGGGGGGGGCAGATACGCAGTATTTT.

The chain has TRBV27 and TRBJ1-2; no clear D. Germline V gene sequence: CDR1 MNHEY, CDR2 SMNVEV (reference sequence). V lost 5 bases and J 4 bases, leaving 17 bases between the germline ends. CDR3 length: 15 amino acids. In DNA form, the CDR3 reads TGTGCCAGCAGTCCCCGTCTCCTAGGAGGCTATGGCTACACCTTC. It yields the protein CASSPRLLGGYGYTF.

V usage is TRBV7-8 and J usage is TRBJ2-5, with no clear D. Trimming cost V 6 bases and J 5 bases, with 4 bases left between them. CDR3 length equals 10 residues. CDR1 is SGHVS, CDR2 FQNEAQ, per germline. This CDR3 reads CASRRETQYF. The CDR3 nucleotides are TGTGCCAGCAGGAGGGAGACCCAGTACTTC.

This clone was recorded once. The genes are TRBV6-5 and TRBJ1-2; D uncertain. Per germline, CDR1 MNHEY and CDR2 SVGAGI. V was pared by 4 bases and J by 10 bases, with 10 bases between. This CDR3 comprises 11 residues. In DNA, the CDR3 is TGTGCCAGCAGTTTGCTTCAGTTCTACACCTTC. Its protein is CASSLLQFYTF.

This clone was seen once. This chain connects TRBV28 to TRBJ2-5, with D perhaps matching TRBD2 (5 bases). V was shortened by 5 bases and J by 5 bases, with 15 bases between the two germline ends. The CDR3 consists of 14 residues. Germline-derived CDR1 and CDR2 are MDHEN and SYDVKM. The CDR3 nucleotides are TGTGCCAGCAGTGAGCCCCGGGGAACGGAGACCCAGTACTTC. Translating gives CASSEPRGTETQYF.

The genes are TRBV7-9 and TRBJ1-1; TRBD1 is a possible D gene (5 bases). Germline V gene data show CDR1 as SEHNR and CDR2 as FQNEAQ (reference sequence). The CDR3 length is 15 residues. The V end was cut by 5 bases, the J end by 1 base, with 14 bases between. Written as DNA, the CDR3 is TGTGCCAGCAGCCTACTGAGCCAGGGGAACACTGAAGCTTTCTTT. Protein product: CASSLLSQGNTEAFF.

This sequence joins TRBV14 and TRBJ2-7, with a possible D match to TRBD1 (5 bases). Trimming left V 3 bases short and J 6 bases short, with 6 bases between. This CDR3 has 11 amino acids. The germline CDR1 and CDR2 sequences are SGHDN and FVKESK. The CDR3 sequence is CASSHQGEQYF. In DNA, the CDR3 is TGTGCCAGCAGCCATCAGGGCGAGCAGTACTTC.

V usage is TRBV13 and J usage is TRBJ1-1; perhaps TRBD1 as D (6 bases). CDR1 and CDR2 (germline): PRHDT, FYEKMQ (reference sequence). Deletions cut 2 bases from V and 6 bases from J, with 13 bases between. The CDR3 extends over 14 amino acids. CDR3: CASSLTHRVPEAFF. In DNA, the CDR3 is TGTGCCAGCAGCTTAACGCACAGGGTACCTGAAGCTTTCTTT.

The J gene is TRBJ2-3, the V gene TRBV11-2, with D tentatively TRBD2 (6 bases). Trimming took 1 base from V and 1 from J, leaving 12 bases between them. The CDR3 is 16 amino acids. Germline-derived CDR1 and CDR2 are SGHAT and FQNNGV. The DNA of the CDR3 is TGTGCCAGCAGCTTAGTTGCGGGGACCCGCACAGATACGCAGTATTTT. It yields the protein CASSLVAGTRTDTQYF.

The chain recombines TRBV15 with TRBJ1-4, with no clear D. The V end lost 0 bases, the J end lost 4 bases, and 15 bases lay between the germline ends. CDR1 and CDR2 from the germline V gene are LNHNV and YYDKDF (reference sequence). There are 17 residues in the CDR3. The CDR3 is CATSRDPVTSINEKLFF. Written as DNA, the CDR3 is TGTGCCACCAGCAGAGATCCGGTTACGAGTATTAATGAAAAACTGTTTTTT.

The genes are TRBV6-1 and TRBJ2-7, with a possible D match to TRBD2 (6 bases). Germline V gene sequence: CDR1 MNHNS, CDR2 SASEGT. The CDR3 consists of 15 residues. With 6 bases removed from V and 0 bases from J, the gap between germline ends came to 15 bases. The CDR3 here is CASRKADYLSYEQYF. The CDR3 region has the DNA TGTGCCAGCAGAAAGGCGGACTACCTCTCCTACGAGCAGTACTTC.